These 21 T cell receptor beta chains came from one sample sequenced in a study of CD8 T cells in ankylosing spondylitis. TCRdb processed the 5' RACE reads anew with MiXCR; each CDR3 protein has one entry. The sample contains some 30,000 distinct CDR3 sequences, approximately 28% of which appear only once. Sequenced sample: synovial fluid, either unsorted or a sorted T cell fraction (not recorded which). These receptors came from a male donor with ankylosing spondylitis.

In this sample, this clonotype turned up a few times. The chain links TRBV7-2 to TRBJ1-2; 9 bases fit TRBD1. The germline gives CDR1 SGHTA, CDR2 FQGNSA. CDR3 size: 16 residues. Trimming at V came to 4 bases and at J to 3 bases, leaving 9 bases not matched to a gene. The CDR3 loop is CASSSGQGSTYYGYTF. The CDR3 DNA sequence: TGTGCCAGCAGCTCTGGACAGGGGTCGACGTACTATGGCTACACCTTC.

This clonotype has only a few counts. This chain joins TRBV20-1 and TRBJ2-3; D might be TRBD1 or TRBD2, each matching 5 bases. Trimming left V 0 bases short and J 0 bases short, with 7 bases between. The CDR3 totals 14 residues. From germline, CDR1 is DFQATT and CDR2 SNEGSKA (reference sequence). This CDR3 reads CSARDRDSTDTQYF. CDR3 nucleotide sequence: TGCAGTGCTAGAGATCGGGACAGCACAGATACGCAGTATTTT.

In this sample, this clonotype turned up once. This chain's CDR3 is CASSMRRSRTLHF. The DNA of the CDR3 is TGTGCCAGCAGCATGAGGAGGTCCCGAACCCTCCACTTT. This chain uses TRBV28 with TRBJ1-6; D is undetermined. The V and J ends lost 6 bases and 14 bases respectively, with 17 bases between them. The CDR3 contains 13 residues. Germline V CDR1 and CDR2: MDHEN, SYDVKM. Looking up the rest from reference TRBV28 and TRBJ1-6 gives the full variable domain: DVKVTQSSRYLVKRTGEKVFLECVQDMDHENMFWYRQDPGLGLRLIYFSYDVKMKEKGDIPEGYSVSREKKERFSLILESASTNQTSMYLCASSMRRSRTLHFGNGTRLTVT.

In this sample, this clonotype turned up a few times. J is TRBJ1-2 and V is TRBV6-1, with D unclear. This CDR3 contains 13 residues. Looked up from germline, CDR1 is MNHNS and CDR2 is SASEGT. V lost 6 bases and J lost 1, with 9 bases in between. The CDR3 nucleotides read TGTGCCAGCAGCCCACAGCTTAACTATGGCTACACCTTC. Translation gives CASSPQLNYGYTF.

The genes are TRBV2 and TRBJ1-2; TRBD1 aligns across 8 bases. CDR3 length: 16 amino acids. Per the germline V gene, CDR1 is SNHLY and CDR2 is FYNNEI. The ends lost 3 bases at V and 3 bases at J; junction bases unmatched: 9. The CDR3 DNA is TGTGCCAGCAGTGAGACTAACAGGGGGGGTTACTATGGCTACACCTTC. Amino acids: CASSETNRGGYYGYTF.

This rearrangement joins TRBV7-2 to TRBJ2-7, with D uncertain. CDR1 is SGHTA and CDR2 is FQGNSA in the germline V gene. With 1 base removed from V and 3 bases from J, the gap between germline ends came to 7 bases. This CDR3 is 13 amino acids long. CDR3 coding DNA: TGTGCCAGCAGCTTAGTGGGTAACTACGAGCAGTACGTC. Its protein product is CASSLVGNYEQYV.

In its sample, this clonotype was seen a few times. CDR3 nucleotides: TGTGCCAGCAGCCAAGTTGCGGAAGCTAGCACAGATACGCAGTATTTT. It codes for CASSQVAEASTDTQYF. The chain employs TRBV4-2 and TRBJ2-3; D remains ambiguous. This CDR3 comprises 16 residues. The germline CDR1 and CDR2 sequences are LGHNA and YNFKEQ. Trimming shortened V by 1 base and J by 0 bases, and 11 bases separated the two germline ends.

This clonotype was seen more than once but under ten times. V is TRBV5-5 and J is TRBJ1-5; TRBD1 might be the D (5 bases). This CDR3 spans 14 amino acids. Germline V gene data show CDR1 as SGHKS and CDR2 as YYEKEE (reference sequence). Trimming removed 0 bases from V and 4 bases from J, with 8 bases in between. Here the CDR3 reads CASSLGGANQPQHF. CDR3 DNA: TGTGCCAGCAGCTTGGGAGGGGCTAATCAGCCCCAGCATTTT.

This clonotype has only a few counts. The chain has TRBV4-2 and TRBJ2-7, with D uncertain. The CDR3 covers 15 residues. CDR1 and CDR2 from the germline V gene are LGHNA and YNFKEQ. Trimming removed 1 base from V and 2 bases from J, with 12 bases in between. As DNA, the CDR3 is TGTGCCAGCAGCCAAGTCCTCGAGACCACCTACGAGCAGTACTTC. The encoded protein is CASSQVLETTYEQYF.

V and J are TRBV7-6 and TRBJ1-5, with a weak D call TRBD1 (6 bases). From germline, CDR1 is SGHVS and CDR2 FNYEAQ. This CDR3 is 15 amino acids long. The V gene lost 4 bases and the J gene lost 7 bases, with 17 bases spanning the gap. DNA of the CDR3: TGTGCCAGCAGCTCCCACGGGGGCGGAGGACAGCCCCAGCATTTT. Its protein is CASSSHGGGGQPQHF.

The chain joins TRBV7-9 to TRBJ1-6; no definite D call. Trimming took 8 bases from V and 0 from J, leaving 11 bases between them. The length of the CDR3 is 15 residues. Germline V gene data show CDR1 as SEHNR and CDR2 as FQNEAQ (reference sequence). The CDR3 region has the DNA TGTGCCAGCGCCGGAGACTACTCCTATAATTCACCCCTCCACTTT. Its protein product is CASAGDYSYNSPLHF.

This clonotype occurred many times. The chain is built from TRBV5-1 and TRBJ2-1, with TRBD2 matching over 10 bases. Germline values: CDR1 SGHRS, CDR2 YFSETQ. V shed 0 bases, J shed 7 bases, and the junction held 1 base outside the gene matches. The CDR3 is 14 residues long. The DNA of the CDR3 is TGCGCCAGCAGCTTGGAACTAGCGGGGAATGAGCAGTTCTTC. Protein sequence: CASSLELAGNEQFF. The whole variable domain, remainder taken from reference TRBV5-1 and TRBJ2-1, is KAGVTQTPRYLIKTRGQQVTLSCSPISGHRSVSWYQQTPGQGLQFLFEYFSETQRNKGNFPGRFSGRQFSNSRSEMNVSTLELGDSALYLCASSLELAGNEQFFGPGTRLTVL.

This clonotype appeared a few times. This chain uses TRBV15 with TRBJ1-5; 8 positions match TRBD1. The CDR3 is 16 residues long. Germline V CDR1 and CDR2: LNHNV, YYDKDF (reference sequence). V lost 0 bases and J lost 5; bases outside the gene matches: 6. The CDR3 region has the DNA TGTGCCACCAGCAGAGATATGTCAGGGGGCCATCAGCCCCAGCATTTT. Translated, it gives CATSRDMSGGHQPQHF.

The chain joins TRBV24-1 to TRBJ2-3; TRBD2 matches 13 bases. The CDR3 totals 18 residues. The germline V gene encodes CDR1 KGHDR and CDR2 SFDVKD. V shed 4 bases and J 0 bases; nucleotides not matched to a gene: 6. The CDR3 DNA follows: TGTGCCACCAGTGAACTTGGGACTAGCGGGGCTAGCACAGATACGCAGTATTTT. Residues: CATSELGTSGASTDTQYF.

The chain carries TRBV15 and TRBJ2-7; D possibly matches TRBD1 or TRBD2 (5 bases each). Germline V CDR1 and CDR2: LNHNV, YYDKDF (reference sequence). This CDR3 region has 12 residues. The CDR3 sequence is CRILGENSEQYV. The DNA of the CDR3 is TGTAGGATCTTGGGGGAGAACTCCGAGCAGTACGTC.

The CDR3 region has the DNA TGTGCCAGCAGCTCCACTTGGGACATTGCGCAGTATTTT. Translation gives CASSSTWDIAQYF. This chain links TRBV7-9 with TRBJ2-3; D might be TRBD1 (6 bases). The CDR3 has 13 residues. Looked up from germline, CDR1 is SEHNR and CDR2 is FQNEAQ (reference sequence). Between the trimmed V and J ends, which lost 4 bases and 10 bases, there was a span of 15 bases.

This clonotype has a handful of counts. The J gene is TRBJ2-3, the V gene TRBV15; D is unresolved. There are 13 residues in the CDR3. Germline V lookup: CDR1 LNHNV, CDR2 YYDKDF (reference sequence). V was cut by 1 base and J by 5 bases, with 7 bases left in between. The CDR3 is CATSRALGDTQYF. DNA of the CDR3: TGTGCCACCAGCAGAGCCCTCGGAGATACGCAGTATTTT.

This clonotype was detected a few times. CDR3 region: CASRQGVNTEAFF. The DNA for the CDR3 is TGTGCCAGCAGACAGGGGGTGAACACTGAAGCTTTCTTT. V usage is TRBV27 and J usage is TRBJ1-1; 8 bases align to TRBD1. The CDR3 is 13 amino acids. V was pared by 6 bases and J by 0 bases, with 0 bases of the junction left unmatched. Germline V gene sequence: CDR1 MNHEY, CDR2 SMNVEV (reference sequence).

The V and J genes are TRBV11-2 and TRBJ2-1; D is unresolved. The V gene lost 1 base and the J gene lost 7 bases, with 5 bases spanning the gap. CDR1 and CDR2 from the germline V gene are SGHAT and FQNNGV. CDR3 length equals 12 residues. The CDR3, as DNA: TGTGCCAGCAGCTTAGTTCTGAATGAGCAGTTCTTC. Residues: CASSLVLNEQFF.

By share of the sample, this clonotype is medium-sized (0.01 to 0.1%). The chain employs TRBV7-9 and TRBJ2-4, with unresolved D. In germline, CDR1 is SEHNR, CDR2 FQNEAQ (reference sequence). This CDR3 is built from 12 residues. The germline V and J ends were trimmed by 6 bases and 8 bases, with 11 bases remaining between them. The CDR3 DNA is TGTGCCAGCAGTAAGGGTGTATACATTCAGTACTTC. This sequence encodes CASSKGVYIQYF.

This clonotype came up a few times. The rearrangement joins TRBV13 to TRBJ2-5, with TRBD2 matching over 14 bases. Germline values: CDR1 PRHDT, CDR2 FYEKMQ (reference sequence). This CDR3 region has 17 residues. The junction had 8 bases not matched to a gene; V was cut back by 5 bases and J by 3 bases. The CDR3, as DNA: TGTGCCAGCAGCCTACCACGACTAGCGGGAGGGGAAGAGACCCAGTACTTC. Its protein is CASSLPRLAGGEETQYF. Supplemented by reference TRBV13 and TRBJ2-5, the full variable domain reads AAGVIQSPRHLIKEKRETATLKCYPIPRHDTVYWYQQGPGQDPQFLISFYEKMQSDKGSIPDRFSAQQFSDYHSELNMSSLELGDSALYFCASSLPRLAGGEETQYFGPGTRLLVL.